This T cell receptor beta chain was identified in a study of cytomegalovirus exposure and HLA in healthy donors. CDR1 is SGHKS and CDR2 is YYEKEE in the germline V gene (reference sequence). CDR3 size: 16 residues. With V trimmed by 5 bases and J by 0 bases, 8 bases remained unmatched. The PCR used 60 Vbeta and 13 Jbeta primers. The repertoire was sequenced with immunoSEQ multiplex PCR; TCRdb's copy has only in-frame clones and lacks some. The sample lists over 85,000 clones; roughly four fifths were seen once. This TCR was sampled from a female donor in good health and CMV-seropositive. The rearrangement uses TRBV5-5 and TRBJ2-7, with 10 bases aligning to TRBD1. Source material: PBMCs. CDR3 sequence (DNA): TGTGCCAGCAGACGATCGACAGGGGGCTACTCCTACGAGCAGTACTTC. Translated: CASRRSTGGYSYEQYF.